The 8 T cell receptor beta chains below come from one sample, sequenced in a study of CXCR3-negative and CXCR3-positive naive CD8 T cells. Their cognate antigens are unknown. Broader study findings: Compared with CXCR3-negative naive cells, CXCR3-positive naive cells showed more hydrophobic TRB CDR3s.

The authors made the TRB cDNA libraries by 5' RACE using UMI labels. TCRdb re-called the 5' RACE reads; every CDR3 protein appears as one record, without DNA. The specimen's table records some 64,000 distinct CDR3 sequences. The sample comprised naive CXCR3+ CD8+ T cells from blood. As for subset: CD45RO-CCR7+CD27+CD95- naive CD8+ T cells expressing CXCR3 (TNR3+). The receptors were sampled from a human donor in good health. Some clones in this sample may be carry-over from other donors' samples.

CDR3 region: CASSQMDRGGTEAFF. This chain joins TRBV7-9 and TRBJ1-1; there is no DNA to check the TCRdb D call of TRBD1. Looked up from germline, CDR1 is SEHNR and CDR2 is FQNEAQ (reference sequence). CDR3 size: 15 residues.

The chain combines TRBV7-9 with TRBJ2-5; there is no DNA to check the TCRdb D call of TRBD1. CDR1 SEHNR and CDR2 FQNEAQ come from the germline V gene (reference sequence). CDR3 size: 14 residues. The CDR3 region is CASSDPGVQETQYF.

The chain is built from TRBV29-1 and TRBJ1-1; with no DNA, the TCRdb D assignment of TRBD1 cannot be verified. The CDR3 runs 14 residues. The V gene's germline CDR1 is SQVTM and CDR2 ANQGSEA. CDR3 sequence reads: CSVESRGQGTEAFF. Full variable domain (remainder filled in from reference TRBV29-1 and TRBJ1-1): SAVISQKPSRDICQRGTSLTIQCQVDSQVTMMFWYRQQPGQSLTLIATANQGSEATYESGFVIDKFPISRPNLTFSTLTVSNMSPEDSSIYLCSVESRGQGTEAFFGQGTRLTVV.

This chain links TRBV27 with TRBJ2-7; with no DNA, the TCRdb D assignment of TRBD2 cannot be verified. From germline, CDR1 is MNHEY and CDR2 SMNVEV (reference sequence). The CDR3 has 16 amino acids. The CDR3 reads CASSLSWLAGSYEQYF.

This sequence joins TRBV7-9 and TRBJ2-1; there is no DNA to check the TCRdb D call of TRBD1. The CDR3 has 15 amino acids. The germline V gene has CDR1 SEHNR and CDR2 FQNEAQ (reference sequence). The CDR3 is CASSGGQSSYNEQFF.

The rearrangement joins TRBV9 to TRBJ1-3. The CDR3 contains 15 residues. Per the germline V gene, CDR1 is SGDLS and CDR2 is YYNGEE. The CDR3 is CASSPKMWGSNTIYF. The full variable domain, completed using reference TRBV9 and TRBJ1-3, is DSGVTQTPKHLITATGQRVTLRCSPRSGDLSVYWYQQSLDQGLQFLIQYYNGEERAKGNILERFSAQQFPDLHSELNLSSLELGDSALYFCASSPKMWGSNTIYFGEGSWLTVV.

The rearrangement links TRBV7-9 to TRBJ1-1; no DNA is available, so the TRBD1 call from TCRdb remains unchecked. The V gene's germline CDR1 is SEHNR and CDR2 FQNEAQ (reference sequence). This CDR3 has 13 residues. This chain's CDR3 is CASSLPGDTEAFF.

The chain is built from TRBV7-9 and TRBJ2-7. The CDR3 spans 15 residues. In germline, CDR1 is SEHNR, CDR2 FQNEAQ (reference sequence). The CDR3 sequence: CASSLAPSHGSKQYF.